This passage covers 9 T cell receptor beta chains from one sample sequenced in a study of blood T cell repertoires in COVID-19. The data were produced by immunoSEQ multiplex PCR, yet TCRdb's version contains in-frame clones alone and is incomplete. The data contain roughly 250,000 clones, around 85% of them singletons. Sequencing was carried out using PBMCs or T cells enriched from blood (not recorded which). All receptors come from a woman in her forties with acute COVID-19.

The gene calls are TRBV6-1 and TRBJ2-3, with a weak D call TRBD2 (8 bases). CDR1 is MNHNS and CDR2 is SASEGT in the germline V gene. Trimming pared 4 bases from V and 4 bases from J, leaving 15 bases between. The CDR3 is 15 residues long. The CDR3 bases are TGTGCCAGCAGTGTAGCGGGAACAGGGGCAGATACGCAGTATTTT. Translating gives CASSVAGTGADTQYF.

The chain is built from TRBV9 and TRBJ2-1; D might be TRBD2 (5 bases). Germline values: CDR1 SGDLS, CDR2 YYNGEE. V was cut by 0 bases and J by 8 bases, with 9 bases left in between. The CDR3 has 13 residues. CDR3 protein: CASSVVSGDEQFF. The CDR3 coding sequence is TGTGCCAGCAGCGTAGTATCCGGGGATGAGCAGTTCTTC.

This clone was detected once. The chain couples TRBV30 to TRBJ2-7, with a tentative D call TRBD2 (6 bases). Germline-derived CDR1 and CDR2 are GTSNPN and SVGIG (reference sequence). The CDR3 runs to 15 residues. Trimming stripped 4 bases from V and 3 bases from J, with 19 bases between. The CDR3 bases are TGTGCCTGGACGCGGACGCACCTCGGGGGCTACGAGCAGTACTTC. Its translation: CAWTRTHLGGYEQYF.

The CDR3 protein is CASSPGAAPDTQYF. In DNA, the CDR3 is TGTGCCAGCTCACCTGGGGCAGCACCAGATACGCAGTATTTT. The rearrangement joins TRBV18 to TRBJ2-3; perhaps TRBD1 as D (5 bases). Trimming stripped 3 bases from V and 4 bases from J, with 11 bases between. CDR3 length: 14 residues. Germline V lookup: CDR1 KGHSH, CDR2 LQKENI.

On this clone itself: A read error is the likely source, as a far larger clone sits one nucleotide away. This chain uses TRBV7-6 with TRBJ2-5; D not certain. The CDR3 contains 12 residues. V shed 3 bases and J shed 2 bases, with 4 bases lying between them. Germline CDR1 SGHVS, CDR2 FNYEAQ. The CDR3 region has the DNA TGTGCCAGCAGCTTCCCGCAAGAGACCCAGTACTTC. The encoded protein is CASSFPQETQYF.

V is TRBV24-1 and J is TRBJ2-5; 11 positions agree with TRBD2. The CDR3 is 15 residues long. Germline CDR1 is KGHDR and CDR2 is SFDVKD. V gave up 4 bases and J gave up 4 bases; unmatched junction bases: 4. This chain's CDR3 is CATSDGTSGRETQYF. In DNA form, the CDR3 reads TGTGCCACCAGTGACGGGACTAGCGGAAGAGAGACCCAGTACTTC.

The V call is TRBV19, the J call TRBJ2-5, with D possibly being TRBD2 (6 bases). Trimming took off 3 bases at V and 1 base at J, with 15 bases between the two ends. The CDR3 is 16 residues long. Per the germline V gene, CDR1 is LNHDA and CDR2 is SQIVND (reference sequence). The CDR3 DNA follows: TGTGCCAGTAGTATCGTGGCGGGAAAACTCCAAGAGACCCAGTACTTC. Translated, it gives CASSIVAGKLQETQYF.

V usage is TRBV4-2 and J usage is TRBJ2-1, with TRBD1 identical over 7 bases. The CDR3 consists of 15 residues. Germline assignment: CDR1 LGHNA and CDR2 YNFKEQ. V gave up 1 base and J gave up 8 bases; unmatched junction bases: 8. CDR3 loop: CASSQADRELDEQFF. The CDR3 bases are TGTGCCAGCAGCCAAGCCGACAGGGAGTTGGATGAGCAGTTCTTC.

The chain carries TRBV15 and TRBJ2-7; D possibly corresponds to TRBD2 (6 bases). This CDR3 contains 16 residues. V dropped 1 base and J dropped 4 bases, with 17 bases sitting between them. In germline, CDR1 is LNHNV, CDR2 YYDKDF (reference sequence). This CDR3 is CATSRGITGGPYEQYF. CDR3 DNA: TGTGCCACCAGCAGAGGTATCACCGGAGGGCCTTACGAGCAGTACTTC.